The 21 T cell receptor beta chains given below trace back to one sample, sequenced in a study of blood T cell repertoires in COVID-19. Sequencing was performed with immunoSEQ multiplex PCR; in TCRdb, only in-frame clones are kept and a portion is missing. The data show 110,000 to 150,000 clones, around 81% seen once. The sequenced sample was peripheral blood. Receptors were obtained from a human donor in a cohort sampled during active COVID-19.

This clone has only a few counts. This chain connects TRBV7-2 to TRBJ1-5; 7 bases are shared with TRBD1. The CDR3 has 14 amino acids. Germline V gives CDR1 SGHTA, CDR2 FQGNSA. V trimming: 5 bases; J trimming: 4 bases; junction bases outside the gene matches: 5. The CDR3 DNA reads TGTGCCAGCAGCCCTCAGACAGGGAATCAGCCCCAGCATTTT. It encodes CASSPQTGNQPQHF.

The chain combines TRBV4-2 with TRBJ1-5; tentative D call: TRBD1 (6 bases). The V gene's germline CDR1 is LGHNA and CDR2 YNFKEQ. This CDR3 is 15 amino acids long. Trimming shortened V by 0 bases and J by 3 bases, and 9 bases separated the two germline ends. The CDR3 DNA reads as TGTGCCAGCAGCCAAGACAGGGGCGTCAATCAGCCCCAGCATTTT. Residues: CASSQDRGVNQPQHF.

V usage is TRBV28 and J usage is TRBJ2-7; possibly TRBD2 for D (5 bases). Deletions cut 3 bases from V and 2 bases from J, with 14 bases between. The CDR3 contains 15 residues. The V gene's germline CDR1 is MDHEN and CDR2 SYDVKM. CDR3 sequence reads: CASSFFMGSTYEQYF. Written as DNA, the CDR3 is TGTGCCAGCAGTTTTTTCATGGGGAGCACCTACGAGCAGTACTTC.

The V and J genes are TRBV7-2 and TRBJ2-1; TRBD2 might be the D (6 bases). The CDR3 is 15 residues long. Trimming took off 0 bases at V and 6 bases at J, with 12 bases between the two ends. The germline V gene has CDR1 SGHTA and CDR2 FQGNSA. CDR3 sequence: CASSLAAGRVNEQFF. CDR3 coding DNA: TGTGCCAGCAGCTTAGCGGCGGGACGGGTCAATGAGCAGTTCTTC.

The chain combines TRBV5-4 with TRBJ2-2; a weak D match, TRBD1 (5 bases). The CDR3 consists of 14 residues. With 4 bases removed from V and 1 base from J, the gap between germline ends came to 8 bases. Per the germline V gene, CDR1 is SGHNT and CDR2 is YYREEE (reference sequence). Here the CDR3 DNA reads TGTGCCAGCAGCGATGGACAGAACACCGGGGAGCTGTTTTTT. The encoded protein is CASSDGQNTGELFF.

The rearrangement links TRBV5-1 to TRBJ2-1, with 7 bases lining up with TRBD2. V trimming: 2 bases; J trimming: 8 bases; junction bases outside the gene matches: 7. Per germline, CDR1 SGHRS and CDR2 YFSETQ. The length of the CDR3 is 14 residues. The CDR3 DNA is TGCGCCAGCAGCTTTGGGGCTAGCGGAGATGAGCAGTTCTTC. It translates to CASSFGASGDEQFF. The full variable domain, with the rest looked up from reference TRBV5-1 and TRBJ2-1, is KAGVTQTPRYLIKTRGQQVTLSCSPISGHRSVSWYQQTPGQGLQFLFEYFSETQRNKGNFPGRFSGRQFSNSRSEMNVSTLELGDSALYLCASSFGASGDEQFFGPGTRLTVL.

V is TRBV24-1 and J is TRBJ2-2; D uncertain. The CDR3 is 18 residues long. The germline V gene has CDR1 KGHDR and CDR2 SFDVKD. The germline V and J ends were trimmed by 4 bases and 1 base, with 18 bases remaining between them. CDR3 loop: CATSELVGKTQNTGELFF. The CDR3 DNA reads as TGTGCCACCAGTGAACTCGTCGGTAAAACCCAGAACACCGGGGAGCTGTTTTTT.

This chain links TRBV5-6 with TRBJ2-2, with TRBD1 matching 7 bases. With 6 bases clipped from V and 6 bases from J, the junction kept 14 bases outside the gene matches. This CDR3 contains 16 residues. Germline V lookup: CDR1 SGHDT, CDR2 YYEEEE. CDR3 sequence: CASTYLGAQGSGELFF. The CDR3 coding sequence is TGTGCCAGCACCTATCTGGGGGCACAGGGGTCCGGGGAGCTGTTTTTT.

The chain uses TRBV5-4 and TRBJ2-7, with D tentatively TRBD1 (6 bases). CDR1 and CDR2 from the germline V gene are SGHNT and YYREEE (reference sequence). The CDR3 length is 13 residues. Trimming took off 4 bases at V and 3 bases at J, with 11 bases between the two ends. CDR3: CASSPGQNYEQYF. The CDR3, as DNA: TGTGCCAGCAGCCCCGGACAGAACTACGAGCAGTACTTC.

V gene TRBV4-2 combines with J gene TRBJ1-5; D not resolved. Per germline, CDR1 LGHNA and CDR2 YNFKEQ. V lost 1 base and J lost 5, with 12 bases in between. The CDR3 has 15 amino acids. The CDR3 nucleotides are TGTGCCAGCAGCCAAGTGGGGAGGATTGATCAGCCCCAGCATTTT. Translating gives CASSQVGRIDQPQHF.

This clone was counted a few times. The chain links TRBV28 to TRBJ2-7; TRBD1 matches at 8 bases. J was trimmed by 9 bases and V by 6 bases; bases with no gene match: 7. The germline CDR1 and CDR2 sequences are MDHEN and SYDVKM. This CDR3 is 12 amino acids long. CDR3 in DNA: TGTGCCAGCAGATCTGGACAGGGCGCGCAGTACTTC. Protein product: CASRSGQGAQYF.

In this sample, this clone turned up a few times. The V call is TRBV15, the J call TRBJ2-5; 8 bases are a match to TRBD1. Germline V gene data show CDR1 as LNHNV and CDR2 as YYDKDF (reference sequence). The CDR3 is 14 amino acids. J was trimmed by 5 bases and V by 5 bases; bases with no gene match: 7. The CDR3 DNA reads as TGTGCCACCAGCTACCAGGGGGCTGATGAGACCCAGTACTTC. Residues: CATSYQGADETQYF. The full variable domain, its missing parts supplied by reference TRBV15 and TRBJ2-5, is DAMVIQNPRYQVTQFGKPVTLSCSQTLNHNVMYWYQQKSSQAPKLLFHYYDKDFNNEADTPDNFQSRRPNTSFCFLDIRSPGLGDTAMYLCATSYQGADETQYFGPGTRLLVL.

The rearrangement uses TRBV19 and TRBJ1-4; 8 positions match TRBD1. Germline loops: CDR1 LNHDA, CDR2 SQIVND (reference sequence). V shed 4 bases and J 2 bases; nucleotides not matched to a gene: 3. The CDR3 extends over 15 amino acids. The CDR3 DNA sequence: TGTGCCAGTAGTACGACAGGGGCGACTAATGAAAAACTGTTTTTT. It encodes CASSTTGATNEKLFF.

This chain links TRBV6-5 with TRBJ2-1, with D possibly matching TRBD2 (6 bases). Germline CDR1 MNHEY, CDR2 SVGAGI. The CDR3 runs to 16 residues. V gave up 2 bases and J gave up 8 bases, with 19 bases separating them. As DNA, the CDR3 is TGTGCCAGCAGTTACCCCGGCTGGCGGGATCCGGATGAGCAGTTCTTC. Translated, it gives CASSYPGWRDPDEQFF.

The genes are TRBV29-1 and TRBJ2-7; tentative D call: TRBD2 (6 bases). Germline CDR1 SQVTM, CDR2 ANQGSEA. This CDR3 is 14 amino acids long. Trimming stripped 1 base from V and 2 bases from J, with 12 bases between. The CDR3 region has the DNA TGCAGCGTTGAAGTCCCGGGGGTAGCCTACGAGCAGTACTTC. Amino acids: CSVEVPGVAYEQYF.

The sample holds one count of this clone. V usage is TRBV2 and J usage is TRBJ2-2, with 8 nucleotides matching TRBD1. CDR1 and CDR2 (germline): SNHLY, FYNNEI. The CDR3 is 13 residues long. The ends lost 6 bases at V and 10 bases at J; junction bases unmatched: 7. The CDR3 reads CASRVQGAVELFF. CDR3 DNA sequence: TGTGCCAGCAGGGTCCAGGGGGCGGTGGAGCTGTTTTTT.

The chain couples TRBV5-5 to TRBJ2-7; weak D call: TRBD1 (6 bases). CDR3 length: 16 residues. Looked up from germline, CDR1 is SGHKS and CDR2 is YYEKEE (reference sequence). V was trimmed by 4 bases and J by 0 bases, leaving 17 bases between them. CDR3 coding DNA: TGTGCCAGCAGCCTAACCGCAGGGGTCCCCTCCTACGAGCAGTACTTC. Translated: CASSLTAGVPSYEQYF.

CDR3 in amino acids: CASSQKARGTSGRNEQFF. CDR3 bases: TGTGCCAGCAGCCAAAAAGCCCGCGGGACTAGCGGGAGAAATGAGCAGTTCTTC. The J gene is TRBJ2-1, the V gene TRBV4-2; 14 bases agree with TRBD2. The CDR3 contains 18 residues. Trimming cost V 2 bases and J 7 bases; bases outside gene matches: 10. CDR1 LGHNA and CDR2 YNFKEQ come from the germline V gene.

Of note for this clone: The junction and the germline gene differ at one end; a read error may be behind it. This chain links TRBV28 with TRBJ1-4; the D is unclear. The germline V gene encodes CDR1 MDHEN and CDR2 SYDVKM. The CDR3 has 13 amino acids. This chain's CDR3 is CASSFTPDTHGLF. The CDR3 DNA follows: TGTGCCAGCAGTTTTACCCCAGACACCCATGGCCTTTTT.

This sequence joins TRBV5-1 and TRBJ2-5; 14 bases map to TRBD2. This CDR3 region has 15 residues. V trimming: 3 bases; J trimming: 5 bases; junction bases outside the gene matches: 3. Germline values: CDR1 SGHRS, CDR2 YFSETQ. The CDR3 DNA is TGCGCCAGCAGCTCGGGACTAGCGGGAGTGGAGACCCAGTACTTC. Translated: CASSSGLAGVETQYF.

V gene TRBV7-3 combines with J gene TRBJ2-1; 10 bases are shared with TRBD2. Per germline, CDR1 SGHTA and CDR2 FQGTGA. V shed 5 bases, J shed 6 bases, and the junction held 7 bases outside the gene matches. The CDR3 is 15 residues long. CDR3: CASSAYSGRLNEQFF. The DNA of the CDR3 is TGTGCCAGCAGCGCGTATAGCGGGAGGCTCAATGAGCAGTTCTTC.